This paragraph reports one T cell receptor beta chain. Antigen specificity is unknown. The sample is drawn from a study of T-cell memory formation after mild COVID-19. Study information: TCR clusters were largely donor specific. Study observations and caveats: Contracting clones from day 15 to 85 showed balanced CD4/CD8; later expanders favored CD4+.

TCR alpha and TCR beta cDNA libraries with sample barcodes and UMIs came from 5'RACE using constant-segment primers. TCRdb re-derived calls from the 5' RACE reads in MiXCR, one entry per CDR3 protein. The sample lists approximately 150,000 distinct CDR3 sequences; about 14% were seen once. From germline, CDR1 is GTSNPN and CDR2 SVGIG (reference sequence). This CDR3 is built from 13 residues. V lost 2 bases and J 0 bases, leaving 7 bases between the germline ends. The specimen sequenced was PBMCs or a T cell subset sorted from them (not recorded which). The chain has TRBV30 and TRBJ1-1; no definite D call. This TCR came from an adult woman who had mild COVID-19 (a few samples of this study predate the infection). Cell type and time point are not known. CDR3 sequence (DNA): TGTGCCTGGAGTCTGGCAGTGAACACTGAAGCTTTCTTT. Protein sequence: CAWSLAVNTEAFF.